The 28 T cell receptor beta chains below come from one sample, sequenced in a study of cytomegalovirus exposure and HLA in healthy donors. The primer mix had 60 Vbeta and 13 Jbeta primers. Method: immunoSEQ multiplex PCR; TCRdb's copy keeps in-frame clones and lacks some. This sample carries about 96,000 clones, about 70% of them seen once, and the ten largest clones take approximately 14%. Sequencing used PBMCs. Receptor source: a woman in her sixties or seventies in good health and CMV-seropositive.

This clone was seen a few times. The rearrangement joins TRBV5-1 to TRBJ2-1, with TRBD2 identical over 9 bases. The V and J ends lost 0 bases and 9 bases, in that order; junction bases with no gene match: 7. The germline CDR1 and CDR2 sequences are SGHRS and YFSETQ. This CDR3 comprises 15 residues. Here the CDR3 reads CASSLGLAGYGEQFF. CDR3 nucleotides: TGCGCCAGCAGCTTGGGCCTAGCGGGGTACGGTGAGCAGTTCTTC.

The J gene is TRBJ2-5, the V gene TRBV30; D may be TRBD1 (5 bases). This CDR3 is built from 12 residues. The V end lost 2 bases, the J end lost 2 bases, and 6 bases lay between the germline ends. Germline V CDR1 and CDR2: GTSNPN, SVGIG (reference sequence). The CDR3 nucleotides read TGTGCCTGGAGTTCAGGGCAAGAGACCCAGTACTTC. It yields the protein CAWSSGQETQYF.

The genes are TRBV18 and TRBJ1-5; D possibly corresponds to TRBD1 (6 bases). The germline gives CDR1 KGHSH, CDR2 LQKENI. V lost 0 bases, J lost 10 bases, and 13 bases lay in between. CDR3 size: 14 residues. In DNA form, the CDR3 reads TGTGCCAGCTCACCACCTCAGGGGTCGGGACCCCAGCATTTT. This sequence encodes CASSPPQGSGPQHF.

This clone was picked up one time. This chain joins TRBV4-2 and TRBJ2-7; TRBD1 agrees at 10 bases. This CDR3 region has 18 residues. Germline CDR1 reads LGHNA; CDR2 reads YNFKEQ. V was pared by 3 bases and J by 4 bases, with 15 bases of the junction left unmatched. The CDR3 protein is CASSHSVPGQGFGYEQYF. In DNA, the CDR3 is TGTGCCAGCAGCCATTCTGTACCGGGACAGGGGTTTGGTTACGAGCAGTACTTC.

The rearrangement links TRBV15 to TRBJ1-5, with a weak D call TRBD1 (6 bases). The V end was cut by 0 bases, the J end by 2 bases, with 14 bases between. Germline CDR1 reads LNHNV; CDR2 reads YYDKDF (reference sequence). The CDR3 contains 17 residues. The CDR3 protein is CATSRDGTQGRNQPQHF. The CDR3 coding sequence is TGTGCCACCAGCAGAGATGGGACCCAGGGGCGCAATCAGCCCCAGCATTTT.

J is TRBJ1-5 and V is TRBV15, with TRBD1 identical over 8 bases. The germline V gene encodes CDR1 LNHNV and CDR2 YYDKDF (reference sequence). This CDR3 contains 18 residues. J gave up 5 bases and V 3 bases, and 15 bases lay outside the gene matches. The CDR3 spells CATSRIDRGRGGYQPQHF. In DNA form, the CDR3 reads TGTGCCACCAGCAGGATAGACAGGGGCCGGGGCGGTTATCAGCCCCAGCATTTT.

The chain joins TRBV5-1 to TRBJ2-3; 8 nucleotides agree with TRBD1. J was trimmed by 4 bases and V by 0 bases; bases with no gene match: 10. This CDR3 has 17 amino acids. The germline V gene encodes CDR1 SGHRS and CDR2 YFSETQ. The CDR3 bases are TGCGCCAGCAGCTTGGTAGGACAGGGAAGTTCGGCAGATACGCAGTATTTT. Translation: CASSLVGQGSSADTQYF.

This clone showed up just a few times. The chain recombines TRBV10-3 with TRBJ2-2, with 11 bases lining up with TRBD1. Germline V lookup: CDR1 ENHRY, CDR2 SYGVKD. The CDR3 contains 20 residues. V was clipped by 0 bases and J by 6 bases; unmatched bases: 15. The CDR3 DNA reads as TGTGCCATCAGTGAGTCGAGAGGACAGGGGGCCGGGGCGTCTTCCGGGGAGCTGTTTTTT. Translation gives CAISESRGQGAGASSGELFF.

The chain links TRBV27 to TRBJ2-2, with a possible D match to TRBD2 (5 bases). The germline V and J ends were trimmed by 5 bases and 0 bases, with 13 bases remaining between them. The CDR3 is 16 amino acids. Germline assignment: CDR1 MNHEY and CDR2 SMNVEV (reference sequence). CDR3 region: CASSRRGAANTGELFF. Written as DNA, the CDR3 is TGTGCCAGCAGTCGACGGGGAGCAGCGAACACCGGGGAGCTGTTTTTT.

V gene TRBV9 combines with J gene TRBJ1-3, with D uncertain. The CDR3 runs to 16 residues. The germline CDR1 and CDR2 sequences are SGDLS and YYNGEE. Deletions cut 0 bases from V and 0 bases from J, with 10 bases between. In nucleotides, the CDR3 is TGTGCCAGCAGCGTAGGGGCCGCTGTCTCTGGAAACACCATATATTTT. Residues: CASSVGAAVSGNTIYF.

This rearrangement joins TRBV7-9 to TRBJ2-7; 7 nucleotides match TRBD2. Germline-derived CDR1 and CDR2 are SEHNR and FQNEAQ (reference sequence). V lost 7 bases and J lost 3; bases outside the gene matches: 9. This CDR3 is built from 14 residues. In nucleotides, the CDR3 is TGTGCCAGCACCCGTAGGACGGGGGGCTACGAGCAGTACTTC. It yields the protein CASTRRTGGYEQYF.

This chain uses TRBV7-3 with TRBJ1-5; D might be TRBD1 (6 bases). The germline V and J ends were trimmed by 1 base and 4 bases, with 17 bases remaining between them. This CDR3 spans 17 amino acids. CDR1 is SGHTA and CDR2 is FQGTGA in the germline V gene. The CDR3 DNA reads as TGTGCCAGCAGCTTAAGTCCCGAGCAAGACAGGAATCAGCCCCAGCATTTT. Translating gives CASSLSPEQDRNQPQHF.

The chain has TRBV2 and TRBJ1-4, with TRBD1 identical over 8 bases. The V and J ends lost 11 bases and 6 bases, in that order; junction bases with no gene match: 5. From germline, CDR1 is SNHLY and CDR2 FYNNEI. The CDR3 has 12 residues. Here the CDR3 DNA reads TGTGCCGCGGCCAGGGGGCATGAAAAACTGTTTTTT. Translation: CAAARGHEKLFF.

The V gene is TRBV25-1, the J gene TRBJ1-5; D gene unclear. Germline assignment: CDR1 MGHDK and CDR2 SYGVNS. Trimming took off 3 bases at V and 5 bases at J, with 8 bases between the two ends. CDR3 length equals 13 residues. The CDR3, as DNA: TGTGCCAGCAGTGATGGGAGCTATCAGCCCCAGCATTTT. Amino acids: CASSDGSYQPQHF.

The V and J genes are TRBV7-2 and TRBJ1-5; TRBD1 aligns across 8 bases. Germline CDR1 is SGHTA and CDR2 is FQGNSA. The CDR3 loop spans 18 amino acids. V lost 1 base to trimming and J lost 3 bases; unmatched junction nucleotides: 11. The DNA for the CDR3 is TGTGCCAGCAGCTTAGTGGCAGGGGGCGGCGGGGCCAATCAGCCCCAGCATTTT. Amino acids: CASSLVAGGGGANQPQHF.

The rearrangement links TRBV29-1 to TRBJ2-2, with a weak D call TRBD1 (7 bases). V was cut by 7 bases and J by 5 bases, with 14 bases left in between. Germline V gene sequence: CDR1 SQVTM, CDR2 ANQGSEA. The CDR3 has 13 residues. The DNA of the CDR3 is TGCAGCGCCTCGCCAGGGGGGACCGGGGAGCTGTTTTTT. Amino acid sequence: CSASPGGTGELFF.

The CDR3: CASSPSRGQSNTEAFF. CDR3 in DNA: TGTGCCAGCTCACCAAGTCGGGGACAGTCGAACACTGAAGCTTTCTTT. V is TRBV18 and J is TRBJ1-1; 7 bases map to TRBD1. V shed 2 bases, J shed 1 base, and the junction held 7 bases outside the gene matches. From germline, CDR1 is KGHSH and CDR2 LQKENI. This CDR3 comprises 16 residues.

V and J are TRBV29-1 and TRBJ2-7; D may be TRBD1 (6 bases). Germline values: CDR1 SQVTM, CDR2 ANQGSEA. This CDR3 is built from 14 residues. Trimming took 5 bases from V and 2 from J, leaving 16 bases between them. CDR3 DNA: TGCAGCGTTCTATCTTTGGGACAACCCTACGAGCAGTACTTC. This encodes CSVLSLGQPYEQYF.

The rearrangement links TRBV19 to TRBJ1-1; the D is unclear. The V and J ends lost 7 bases and 4 bases respectively, with 7 bases between them. Germline CDR1 reads LNHDA; CDR2 reads SQIVND (reference sequence). The CDR3 loop spans 11 amino acids. CDR3 sequence (DNA): TGTGCCAGTACGGGATTCACTGAAGCTTTCTTT. This encodes CASTGFTEAFF.

This sequence joins TRBV29-1 and TRBJ1-5, with D perhaps matching TRBD1 (5 bases). In germline, CDR1 is SQVTM, CDR2 ANQGSEA. The length of the CDR3 is 13 residues. Trimming removed 1 base at V and 5 bases at J, with 9 bases between. CDR3 in amino acids: CSVEGSGDQPQHF. DNA for the CDR3: TGCAGCGTTGAAGGCTCGGGGGATCAGCCCCAGCATTTT.

The J gene is TRBJ2-5, the V gene TRBV7-9, with 11 bases identical to TRBD1. This CDR3 contains 16 residues. V lost 5 bases to trimming and J lost 5 bases; unmatched junction nucleotides: 10. Germline V gene data show CDR1 as SEHNR and CDR2 as FQNEAQ (reference sequence). Here the CDR3 DNA reads TGTGCCAGCAGCCGCTCGCGGGGACAGGGGGGCGAGACCCAGTACTTC. It translates to CASSRSRGQGGETQYF.

The V call is TRBV12-5, the J call TRBJ2-2; no definite D call. Trimming took off 1 base at V and 7 bases at J, with 4 bases between the two ends. From germline, CDR1 is LGHNT and CDR2 FRNRAP. This CDR3 has 12 residues. CDR3 loop: CASGLGSGELFF. Here the CDR3 DNA reads TGTGCTAGTGGTTTGGGTAGCGGGGAGCTGTTTTTT.

The CDR3: CASSSAGLGTSYF. CDR3 DNA sequence: TGTGCCAGCAGCTCCGCGGGGCTCGGGACCTCGTACTTC. The chain joins TRBV11-2 to TRBJ2-7; tentatively, D is TRBD2 (6 bases). This CDR3 has 13 residues. The ends were cut back, 4 bases at V and 12 bases at J, with 19 bases in the middle. In germline, CDR1 is SGHAT, CDR2 FQNNGV.

This clone has just a few counts. The rearrangement links TRBV5-4 to TRBJ2-7; TRBD1 matches at 7 bases. Trimming removed 4 bases from V and 5 bases from J; junction bases left unmatched: 21. The CDR3 covers 18 residues. Germline CDR1 and CDR2: SGHNT and YYREEE (reference sequence). As DNA, the CDR3 is TGTGCCAGCAGCCCAGGACAGGCGGCCCGATGGAGTCGACACGAGCAGTACTTC. Translated: CASSPGQAARWSRHEQYF.

V and J are TRBV4-3 and TRBJ1-2; perhaps TRBD1 as D (5 bases). The CDR3 length is 16 residues. The ends were cut back, 0 bases at V and 1 base at J, with 12 bases in the middle. CDR1 and CDR2 (germline): LGHNA, YSLEER. CDR3 sequence reads: CASSQDGGTDNYGYTF. CDR3 sequence (DNA): TGCGCCAGCAGCCAAGATGGGGGGACTGATAACTATGGCTACACCTTC.

The V gene is TRBV9, the J gene TRBJ2-7; possibly TRBD2 for D (5 bases). V lost 3 bases and J 0 bases, leaving 10 bases between the germline ends. The germline gives CDR1 SGDLS, CDR2 YYNGEE. This CDR3 has 14 residues. The DNA for the CDR3 is TGTGCCAGCAGCGCCGGACTTAGCTCCTACGAGCAGTACTTC. Its translation is CASSAGLSSYEQYF.

This chain links TRBV6-6 with TRBJ1-1; 10 bases line up with TRBD1. The CDR3 runs 16 residues. From germline, CDR1 is MNHNY and CDR2 SVGAGI (reference sequence). With 0 bases clipped from V and 3 bases from J, the junction kept 4 bases outside the gene matches. The CDR3 sequence is CASSYSTGTGDTEAFF. DNA of the CDR3: TGTGCCAGCAGTTACTCGACCGGGACAGGGGACACTGAAGCTTTCTTT.

V and J are TRBV5-1 and TRBJ2-5, with D perhaps matching TRBD1 (6 bases). The CDR3 length is 13 residues. Germline V CDR1 and CDR2: SGHRS, YFSETQ. V was cut by 7 bases and J by 5 bases, with 15 bases left in between. CDR3 amino acids: CASHYRDGETQYF. In nucleotides, the CDR3 is TGCGCCAGCCACTACAGGGACGGGGAGACCCAGTACTTC.